These T cell receptor beta chains were read from a single sample in a study of blood T cell repertoires in COVID-19. Assay: immunoSEQ multiplex PCR; the TCRdb copy retains only in-frame clones and omits some. The table has 300,000 to 350,000 clones, 85% to 90% seen once. Sequencing was performed on PBMCs or T cells enriched from blood (not recorded which). These receptor sequences come from a woman between 18 and 29 years old with acute COVID-19. CDR3s include the opening cysteine and the closing phenylalanine or tryptophan. A D gene is named only where the DNA matches it firmly. Clone size appears in some rows only: once, few, many, or a class for an expanded clone.

D	size	J	V	CDR3	DNA
-	-	TRBJ1-5	TRBV9	CASSPDGDLDQPQHF	TGTGCCAGCAGCCCGGACGGGGACTTAGATCAGCCCCAGCATTTT
-	-	TRBJ1-5	TRBV19	CASSPFGGNNQPQHF	TGTGCCAGTAGCCCTTTCGGGGGGAACAATCAGCCCCAGCATTTT
-	-	TRBJ2-2	TRBV28	CASIGASGTGELFF	TGTGCCAGCATTGGGGCTAGTGGCACCGGGGAGCTGTTTTTT
-	-	TRBJ1-1	TRBV14	CASSPTSDTEAFF	TGTGCCAGCAGCCCTACTTCGGACACTGAAGCTTTCTTT
-	-	TRBJ1-4	TRBV19	CASSKPGKNEKLFF	TGTGCCAGTAGTAAACCAGGGAAGAATGAAAAACTGTTTTTT
-	-	TRBJ2-1	TRBV3-1/TRBV3-2	CASSSQGYNEQFF	TGTGCCAGCAGCTCACAGGGCTACAATGAGCAGTTCTTC
-	-	TRBJ2-7	TRBV5-4	CASSFGGESFGQYF	TGTGCCAGCAGCTTCGGAGGGGAGTCATTCGGGCAGTACTTC
TRBD2	-	TRBJ2-7	TRBV5-1	CARNSGRFYEQYF	TGCGCCAGAAACAGCGGGAGGTTCTACGAGCAGTACTTC
TRBD1	-	TRBJ1-5	TRBV6-5	CASSQGGDNQPQHF	TGTGCCAGCAGTCAGGGGGGTGACAATCAGCCCCAGCATTTT
TRBD2	once	TRBJ2-3	TRBV18	CASSPNSAGGPDTQYF	TGTGCCAGCTCACCAAATTCAGCGGGAGGGCCAGATACGCAGTATTTT
-	few	TRBJ1-2	TRBV28	CASSFLLPGSGYTF	TGTGCCAGCAGTTTCCTCCTCCCAGGCTCTGGCTACACCTTC
-	-	TRBJ2-5	TRBV19	CASTPTGQETQYF	TGTGCCAGTACCCCGACAGGACAAGAGACCCAGTACTTC
-	-	TRBJ1-5	TRBV5-4	CASTSGGAGGNQPQHF	TGTGCCAGCACCTCTGGGGGGGCGGGAGGCAATCAGCCCCAGCATTTT
TRBD1	-	TRBJ2-7	TRBV7-9	CAGGNRGTSSYEQYF	TGTGCCGGCGGTAACAGGGGGACAAGCTCCTACGAGCAGTACTTC
TRBD2	-	TRBJ2-2	TRBV27	CASSLRLAGGGDTGELFF	TGTGCCAGCAGTTTAAGGCTAGCGGGAGGCGGAGACACCGGGGAGCTGTTTTTT
-	-	TRBJ1-2	TRBV28	CASSLPSGVDGYTF	TGTGCCAGCAGTTTACCGTCGGGGGTGGATGGCTACACCTTC
-	-	TRBJ2-1	TRBV4-1	CASSHKGPGQHNEQFF	TGCGCCAGCAGCCACAAGGGCCCAGGACAGCACAATGAGCAGTTCTTC
TRBD1	-	TRBJ1-6	TRBV9	CASSARTGDNSPLHF	TGTGCCAGCAGCGCCCGGACAGGGGATAATTCACCCCTCCACTTT
-	once	TRBJ1-2	TRBV19	CASTKEGGVKDYTF	TGTGCCAGCACTAAGGAGGGCGGGGTGAAGGACTACACCTTC
-	few	TRBJ1-2	TRBV6-5	CASSRDINYGYTF	TGTGCCAGCAGCCGGGACATTAACTATGGCTACACCTTC
-	-	TRBJ1-1	TRBV13	CASSSQREEMNTEAFF	TGTGCCAGCAGCTCGCAGAGGGAGGAAATGAACACTGAAGCTTTCTTT
TRBD1	-	TRBJ2-6	TRBV4-2	CASSQGTGVSSGANVLTF	TGTGCCAGCAGCCAAGGGACAGGGGTCAGCTCTGGGGCCAACGTCCTGACTTTC
TRBD1	once	TRBJ1-1	TRBV7-2	CASSFPLRGVMNTEAFF	TGTGCCAGCAGCTTCCCTCTCAGGGGGGTTATGAACACTGAAGCTTTCTTT
TRBD1	-	TRBJ2-1	TRBV9	CASSAYGTGPISYNEQFF	TGTGCCAGCAGCGCCTATGGGACAGGGCCCATTTCCTACAATGAGCAGTTCTTC
-	-	TRBJ2-4	TRBV4-2	CASSPLDTTSMLVAKNIQYF	TGTGCCAGCAGCCCCTTGGACACAACTTCTATGCTCGTAGCCAAAAACATTCAGTACTTC
-	-	TRBJ1-3	TRBV7-9	CASSLERQGGNTIYF	TGTGCCAGCAGCCTAGAGAGGCAGGGAGGAAACACCATATATTTT
TRBD1	-	TRBJ1-2	TRBV19	CASNPGTENYGYTF	TGTGCCAGTAACCCGGGGACAGAGAACTATGGCTACACCTTC
TRBD2	-	TRBJ2-7	TRBV12-5	CASAAWLAGGTEQYF	TGTGCTAGTGCCGCGTGGCTAGCGGGAGGGACGGAGCAGTACTTC
TRBD2	-	TRBJ2-7	TRBV7-9	CASSLPPDSGISYEQYF	TGTGCCAGCAGCTTACCCCCCGATAGCGGGATATCCTACGAGCAGTACTTC
TRBD2	-	TRBJ2-5	TRBV5-1	CASSPSLAGVVETQYF	TGCGCCAGCAGCCCGTCACTAGCGGGAGTTGTGGAGACCCAGTACTTC
-	-	TRBJ1-1	TRBV5-1	CASSFRGMNTEAFF	TGCGCCAGCAGCTTCCGAGGGATGAACACTGAAGCTTTCTTT
TRBD2	-	TRBJ2-1	TRBV5-1	CASSLDGRVRDEQFF	TGCGCCAGCAGCTTGGACGGGAGGGTGAGGGATGAGCAGTTCTTC
-	-	TRBJ2-7	TRBV5-1	CASSSYVDPGLRTYEQYF	TGCGCCAGCAGCTCTTATGTAGATCCGGGACTCCGCACCTACGAGCAGTACTTC
-	-	TRBJ1-6	TRBV18	CASSPGQIFDNSPLHF	TGTGCCAGCTCACCCGGACAGATCTTTGATAATTCACCCCTCCACTTT
TRBD1	-	TRBJ1-1	TRBV15	CATSREGQGMNTEAFF	TGTGCCACCAGCAGAGAAGGACAGGGGATGAACACTGAAGCTTTCTTT
TRBD1	-	TRBJ1-5	TRBV28	CASSSGTGNYQPQHF	TGTGCCAGCAGTTCCGGGACAGGCAATTATCAGCCCCAGCATTTT
TRBD1	-	TRBJ1-1	TRBV7-9	CASSPTDRGMNTEAFF	TGTGCCAGCAGCCCTACAGACAGGGGAATGAACACTGAAGCTTTCTTT
-	-	TRBJ1-4	TRBV11-2	CASSLRLEGNEKLFF	TGTGCCAGCAGCTTACGGTTGGAGGGTAATGAAAAACTGTTTTTT
-	-	TRBJ1-2	TRBV4-1	CASSQDMGPYGYTF	TGCGCCAGCAGCCAAGATATGGGGCCCTATGGCTACACCTTC
TRBD1	-	TRBJ1-6	TRBV5-6	CASTPTGSNSPLHF	TGTGCCAGCACACCGACAGGGTCTAATTCACCCCTCCACTTT
-	few	TRBJ1-1	TRBV20-1	CSAGRDIEAFF	TGCAGTGCTGGACGGGACATTGAAGCTTTCTTT
TRBD1	few	TRBJ1-5	TRBV28	CASSSGDRENPQHF	TGTGCCAGCAGTTCGGGCGACAGGGAAAACCCCCAGCATTTT
-	-	TRBJ2-3	TRBV27	CASVERYTDTQYF	TGTGCCAGCGTGGAGCGGTACACAGATACGCAGTATTTT
TRBD1	-	TRBJ2-3	TRBV19	CASSATGSRTQYF	TGTGCCAGTAGTGCGACAGGGAGTAGGACGCAGTATTTT
-	-	TRBJ2-2	TRBV29-1	CSVELGGGELFF	TGCAGCGTTGAATTGGGGGGCGGGGAGCTGTTTTTT
TRBD1	-	TRBJ2-5	TRBV3-1/TRBV3-2	CASSLQGAEETQYF	TGTGCCAGCAGCCTTCAGGGGGCAGAAGAGACCCAGTACTTC
TRBD2	-	TRBJ2-1	TRBV5-1	CASSLGTSGPWFF	TGCGCCAGCAGCTTGGGGACTAGCGGGCCTTGGTTCTTC
-	-	TRBJ1-2	TRBV29-1	CSVQGQNYGYTF	TGCAGCGTCCAGGGGCAGAACTATGGCTACACCTTC
TRBD1	-	TRBJ1-4	TRBV30	CAWARQGFPTTNEKLFF	TGTGCCTGGGCCAGACAGGGGTTCCCCACAACTAATGAAAAACTGTTTTTT